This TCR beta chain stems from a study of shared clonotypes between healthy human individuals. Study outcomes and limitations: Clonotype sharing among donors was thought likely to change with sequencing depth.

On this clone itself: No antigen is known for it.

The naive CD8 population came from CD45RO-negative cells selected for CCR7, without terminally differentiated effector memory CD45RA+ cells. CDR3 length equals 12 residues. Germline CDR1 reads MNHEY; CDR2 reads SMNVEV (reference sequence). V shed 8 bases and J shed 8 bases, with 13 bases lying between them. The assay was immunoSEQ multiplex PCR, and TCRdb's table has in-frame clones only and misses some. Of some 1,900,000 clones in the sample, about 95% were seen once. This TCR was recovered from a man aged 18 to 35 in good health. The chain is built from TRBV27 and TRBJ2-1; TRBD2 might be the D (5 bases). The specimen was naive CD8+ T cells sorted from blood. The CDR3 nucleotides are TGTGCCAGCGGACTCACAAGCGATGAGCAGTTCTTC. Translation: CASGLTSDEQFF.